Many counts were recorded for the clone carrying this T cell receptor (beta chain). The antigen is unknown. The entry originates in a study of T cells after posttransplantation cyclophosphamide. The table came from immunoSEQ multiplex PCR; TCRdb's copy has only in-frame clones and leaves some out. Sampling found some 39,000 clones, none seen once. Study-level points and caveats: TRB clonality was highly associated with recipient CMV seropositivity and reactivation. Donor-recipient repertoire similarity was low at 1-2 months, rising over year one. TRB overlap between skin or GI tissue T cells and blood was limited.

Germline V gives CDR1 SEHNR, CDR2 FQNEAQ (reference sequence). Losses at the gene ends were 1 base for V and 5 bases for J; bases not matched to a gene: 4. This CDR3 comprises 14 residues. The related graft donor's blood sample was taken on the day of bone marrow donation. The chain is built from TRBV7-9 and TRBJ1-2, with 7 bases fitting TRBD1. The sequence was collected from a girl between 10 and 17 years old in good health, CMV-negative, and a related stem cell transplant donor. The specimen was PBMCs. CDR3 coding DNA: TGTGCCAGCAGCTTAGGGGGGACAGTATATGGCTACACCTTC. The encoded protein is CASSLGGTVYGYTF.